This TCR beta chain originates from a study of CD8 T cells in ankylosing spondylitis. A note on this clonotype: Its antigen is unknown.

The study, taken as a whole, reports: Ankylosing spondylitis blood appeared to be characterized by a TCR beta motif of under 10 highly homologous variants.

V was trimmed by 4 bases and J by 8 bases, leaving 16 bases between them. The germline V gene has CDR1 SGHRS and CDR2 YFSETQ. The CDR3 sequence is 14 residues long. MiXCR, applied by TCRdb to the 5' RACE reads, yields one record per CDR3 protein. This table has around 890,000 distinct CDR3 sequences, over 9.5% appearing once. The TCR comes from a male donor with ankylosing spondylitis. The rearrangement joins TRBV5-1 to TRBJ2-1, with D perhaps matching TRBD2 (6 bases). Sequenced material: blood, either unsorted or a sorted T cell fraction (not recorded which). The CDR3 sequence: CASSTGTFSDEQFF. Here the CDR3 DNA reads TGCGCCAGCAGCACGGGGACTTTTAGCGATGAGCAGTTCTTC.